This T cell receptor beta chain emerged from a study of long-term antiretroviral therapy in people with HIV. The study's findings and limits: Transplant donor controls retained higher diversity, though diversity increased after ART. Missing from the dataset were any data on ART adherence, viral resistance or therapy changes. Whichever time point was examined, clones expanded before ART dominated the repertoire.

For this clone: Its antigen is unidentified.

The study drew at least one pre-ART and at least two post-ART PBMC samples from every donor. At survey level, the immunoSEQ assay was run in its v3.0 version. Clones were read by immunoSEQ multiplex PCR, and TCRdb kept only the in-frame ones, dropping some. The sample has fewer than 25,000 clones, 85% to 95% seen once. CDR3 length: 13 amino acids. V was pared by 4 bases and J by 5 bases, with 12 bases between. Germline CDR1 and CDR2: MNHNS and SASEGT. Specimen: unsorted PBMCs, collected 4.8 to 5 years after starting antiretroviral therapy. The TCR comes from a woman aged 45-60 years with HIV. The chain uses TRBV6-1 and TRBJ2-7; possibly TRBD1 for D (6 bases). DNA for the CDR3: TGTGCCAGCAGTGGGACAGAGATAAACGAGCAGTACTTC. Translated: CASSGTEINEQYF.